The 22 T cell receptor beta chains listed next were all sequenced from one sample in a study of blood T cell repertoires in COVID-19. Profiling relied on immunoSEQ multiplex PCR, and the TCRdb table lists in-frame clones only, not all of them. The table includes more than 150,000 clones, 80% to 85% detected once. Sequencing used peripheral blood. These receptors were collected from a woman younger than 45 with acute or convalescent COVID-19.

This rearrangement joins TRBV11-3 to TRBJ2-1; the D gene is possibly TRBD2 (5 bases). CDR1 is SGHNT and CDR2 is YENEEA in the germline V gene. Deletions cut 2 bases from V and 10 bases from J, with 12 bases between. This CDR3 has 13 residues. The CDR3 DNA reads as TGTGCCAGCAGCTTATCGGAGGAAGGCGAGCAGTTCTTC. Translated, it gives CASSLSEEGEQFF.

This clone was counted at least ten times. CDR3 nucleotides: TGTGCCAGCAGTCGATCTCCGGGACTCGGCTCAAGCTCCTACGAGCAGTACTTC. It is translated as CASSRSPGLGSSSYEQYF. The chain carries TRBV28 and TRBJ2-7; a weak D match, TRBD2 (6 bases). CDR1 is MDHEN and CDR2 is SYDVKM in the germline V gene. This CDR3 region has 18 residues. Trimming shortened V by 5 bases and J by 0 bases, and 23 bases separated the two germline ends.

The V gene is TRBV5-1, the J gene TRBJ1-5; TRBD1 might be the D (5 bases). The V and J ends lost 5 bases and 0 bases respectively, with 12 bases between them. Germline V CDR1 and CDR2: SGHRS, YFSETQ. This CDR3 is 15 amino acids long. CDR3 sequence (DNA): TGCGCCAGCAGTCCGGGGGGGACTAGCAATCAGCCCCAGCATTTT. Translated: CASSPGGTSNQPQHF.

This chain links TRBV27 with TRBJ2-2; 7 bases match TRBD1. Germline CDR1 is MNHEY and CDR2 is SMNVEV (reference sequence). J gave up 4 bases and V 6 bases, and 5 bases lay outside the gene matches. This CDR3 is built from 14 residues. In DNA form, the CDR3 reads TGTGCCAGCAGACGACAGGGAAGCACCGGGGAGCTGTTTTTT. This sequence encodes CASRRQGSTGELFF.

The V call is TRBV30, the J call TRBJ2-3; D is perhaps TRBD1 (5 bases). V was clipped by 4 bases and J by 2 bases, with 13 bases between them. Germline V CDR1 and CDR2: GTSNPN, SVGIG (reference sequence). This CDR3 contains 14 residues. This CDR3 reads CAWTPGQNTDTQYF. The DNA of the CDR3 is TGTGCCTGGACACCCGGACAAAACACAGATACGCAGTATTTT.

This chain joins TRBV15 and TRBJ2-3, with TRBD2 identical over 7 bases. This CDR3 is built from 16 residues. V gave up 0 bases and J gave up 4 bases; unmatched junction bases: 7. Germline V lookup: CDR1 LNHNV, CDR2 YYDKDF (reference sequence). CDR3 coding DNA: TGTGCCACCAGCAGAGATCTGGGGAGGGTGGCAGATACGCAGTATTTT. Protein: CATSRDLGRVADTQYF.

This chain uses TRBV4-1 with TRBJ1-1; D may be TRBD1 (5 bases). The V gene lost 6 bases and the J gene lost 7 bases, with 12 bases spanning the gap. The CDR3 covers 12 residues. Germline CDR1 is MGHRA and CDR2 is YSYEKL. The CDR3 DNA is TGCGCCAGCAGACCAATAACAGGTGAAGCTTTCTTT. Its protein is CASRPITGEAFF.

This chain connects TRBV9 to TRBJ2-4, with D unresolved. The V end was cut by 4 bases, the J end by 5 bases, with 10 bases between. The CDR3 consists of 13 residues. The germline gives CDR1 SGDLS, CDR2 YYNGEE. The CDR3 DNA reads TGTGCCAGCAGCCAACTCGGTGAAAACATTCAGTACTTC. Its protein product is CASSQLGENIQYF.

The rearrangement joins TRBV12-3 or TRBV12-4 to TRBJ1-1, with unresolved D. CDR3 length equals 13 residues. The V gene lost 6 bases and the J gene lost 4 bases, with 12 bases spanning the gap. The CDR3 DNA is TGTGCCAGCAGGGTCAAAGAGGGCACTGAAGCTTTCTTT. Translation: CASRVKEGTEAFF.

CDR3 DNA: TGCGCCAGCAGCCCAGTCGGGACAGCTAATGAAAAACTGTTTTTT. The encoded protein is CASSPVGTANEKLFF. The V call is TRBV4-1, the J call TRBJ1-4, with 7 positions matching TRBD1. V gave up 4 bases and J gave up 3 bases; unmatched junction bases: 5. CDR3 length equals 15 residues. Looked up from germline, CDR1 is MGHRA and CDR2 is YSYEKL.

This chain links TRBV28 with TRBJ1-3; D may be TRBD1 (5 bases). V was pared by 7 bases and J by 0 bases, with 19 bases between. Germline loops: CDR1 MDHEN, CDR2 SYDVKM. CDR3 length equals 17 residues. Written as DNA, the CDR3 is TGTGCCAGCAAACAAACGGGACTGAAGAGCTCTGGAAACACCATATATTTT. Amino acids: CASKQTGLKSSGNTIYF.

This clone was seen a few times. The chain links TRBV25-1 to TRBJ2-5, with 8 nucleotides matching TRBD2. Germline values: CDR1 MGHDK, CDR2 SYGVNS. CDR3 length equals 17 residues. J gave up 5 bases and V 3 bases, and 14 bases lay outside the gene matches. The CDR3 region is CASSEGLSAGVQETQYF. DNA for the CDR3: TGTGCCAGCAGTGAGGGCCTATCAGCGGGAGTACAGGAGACCCAGTACTTC.

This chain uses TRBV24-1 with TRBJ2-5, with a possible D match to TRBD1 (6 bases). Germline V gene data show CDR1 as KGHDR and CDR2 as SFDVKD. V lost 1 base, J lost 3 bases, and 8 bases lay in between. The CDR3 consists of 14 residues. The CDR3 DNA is TGTGCCACCAGTGATTTTAAGGGGGAAGAGACCCAGTACTTC. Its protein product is CATSDFKGEETQYF.

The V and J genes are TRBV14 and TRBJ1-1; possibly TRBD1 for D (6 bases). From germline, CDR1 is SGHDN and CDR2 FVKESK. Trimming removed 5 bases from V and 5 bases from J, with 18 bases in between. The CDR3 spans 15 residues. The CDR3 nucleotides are TGTGCCAGCAGCGTAATCGGGAGGACAGATACTGAAGCTTTCTTT. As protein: CASSVIGRTDTEAFF. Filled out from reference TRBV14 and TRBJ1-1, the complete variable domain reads EAGVTQFPSHSVIEKGQTVTLRCDPISGHDNLYWYRRVMGKEIKFLLHFVKESKQDESGMPNNRFLAERTGGTYSTLKVQPAELEDSGVYFCASSVIGRTDTEAFFGQGTRLTVV.

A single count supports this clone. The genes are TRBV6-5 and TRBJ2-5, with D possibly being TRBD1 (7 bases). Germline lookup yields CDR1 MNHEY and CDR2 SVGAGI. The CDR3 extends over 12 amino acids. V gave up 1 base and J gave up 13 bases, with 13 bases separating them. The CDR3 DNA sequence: TGTGCCAGCAGTTACTTAGGAGGGGGCTGGTACTTC. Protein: CASSYLGGGWYF.

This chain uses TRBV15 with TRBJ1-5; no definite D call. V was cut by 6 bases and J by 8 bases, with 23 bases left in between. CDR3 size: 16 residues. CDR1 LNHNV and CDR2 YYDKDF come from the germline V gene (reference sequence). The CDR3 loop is CATSDALGGWGEPQHF. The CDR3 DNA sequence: TGTGCCACCAGTGACGCACTCGGAGGCTGGGGTGAGCCCCAGCATTTT.

The CDR3 is CASRITGTSAEFF. The CDR3 nucleotides are TGTGCCAGTCGAATTACCGGGACATCCGCTGAGTTCTTC. This chain joins TRBV5-5 and TRBJ2-1; tentatively, D is TRBD1 (6 bases). Trimming pared 8 bases from V and 14 bases from J, leaving 23 bases between. This CDR3 is 13 amino acids long. CDR1 SGHKS and CDR2 YYEKEE come from the germline V gene (reference sequence).

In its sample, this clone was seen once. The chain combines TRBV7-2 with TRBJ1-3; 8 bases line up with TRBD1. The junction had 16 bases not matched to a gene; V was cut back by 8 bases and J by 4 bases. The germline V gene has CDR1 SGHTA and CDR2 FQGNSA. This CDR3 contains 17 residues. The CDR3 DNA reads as TGTGCCAGCGGACATTTAAGACAGGGGCTCCGGGGAAACACCATATATTTT. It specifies CASGHLRQGLRGNTIYF.

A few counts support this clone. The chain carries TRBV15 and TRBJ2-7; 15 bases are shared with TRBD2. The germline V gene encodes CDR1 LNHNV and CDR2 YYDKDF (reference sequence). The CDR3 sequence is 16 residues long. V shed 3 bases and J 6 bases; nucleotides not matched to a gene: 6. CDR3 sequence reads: CATSRGLAGGSGEQYF. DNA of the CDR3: TGTGCCACCAGCAGGGGACTAGCGGGAGGTAGCGGCGAGCAGTACTTC.

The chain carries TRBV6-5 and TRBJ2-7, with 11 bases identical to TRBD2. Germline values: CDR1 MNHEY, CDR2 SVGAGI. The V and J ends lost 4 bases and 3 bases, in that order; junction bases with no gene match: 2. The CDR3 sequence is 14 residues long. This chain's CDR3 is CASSSGTSGYEQYF. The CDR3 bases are TGTGCCAGCAGTTCGGGGACTAGCGGCTACGAGCAGTACTTC.

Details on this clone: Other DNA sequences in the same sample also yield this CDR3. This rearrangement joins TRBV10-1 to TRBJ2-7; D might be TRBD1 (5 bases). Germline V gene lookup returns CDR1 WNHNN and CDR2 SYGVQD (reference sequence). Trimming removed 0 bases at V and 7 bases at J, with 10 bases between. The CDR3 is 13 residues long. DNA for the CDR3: TGCGCCAGCAGTGAGTCGTTGCAGGGAGAGCAGTACTTC. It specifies CASSESLQGEQYF.

This CDR3 reads CATARNTEAFF. In nucleotides, the CDR3 is TGTGCCACCGCCAGAAACACTGAAGCTTTCTTT. This sequence joins TRBV2 and TRBJ1-1; D remains unclear. V was cut by 10 bases and J by 2 bases, with 8 bases left in between. The CDR3 is made up of 11 amino acids. The germline gives CDR1 SNHLY, CDR2 FYNNEI.